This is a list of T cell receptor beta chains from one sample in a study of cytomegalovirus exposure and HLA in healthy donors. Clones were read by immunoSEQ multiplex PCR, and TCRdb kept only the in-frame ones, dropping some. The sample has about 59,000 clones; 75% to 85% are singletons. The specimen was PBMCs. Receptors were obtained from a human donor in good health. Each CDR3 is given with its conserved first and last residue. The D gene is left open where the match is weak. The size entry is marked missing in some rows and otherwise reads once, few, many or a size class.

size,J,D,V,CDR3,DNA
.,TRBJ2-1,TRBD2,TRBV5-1,CASSFSGRGSYNEQFF,TGCGCCAGCAGCTTCAGCGGGAGGGGGTCCTACAATGAGCAGTTCTTC
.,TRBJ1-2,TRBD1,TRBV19,CASSFGSGTGAFGYTF,TGTGCCAGTAGTTTTGGATCCGGGACAGGGGCTTTTGGCTACACCTTC
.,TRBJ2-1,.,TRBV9,CASSEAGRNEQFF,TGTGCCAGCAGCGAGGCGGGGAGGAATGAGCAGTTCTTC
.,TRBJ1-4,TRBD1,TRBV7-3,CASSLTPRQGNEKLFF,TGTGCCAGCAGCTTAACCCCGCGACAGGGTAATGAAAAACTGTTTTTT
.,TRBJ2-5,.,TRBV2,CASSTRQYQETQYF,TGTGCCAGCAGTACCAGGCAGTACCAAGAGACCCAGTACTTC
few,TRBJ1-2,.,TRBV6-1,CASSEDFYGYTF,TGTGCCAGCAGTGAAGACTTTTATGGCTACACCTTC
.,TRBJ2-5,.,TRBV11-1,CASSPPWAQETQYF,TGTGCCAGCAGCCCCCCCTGGGCACAAGAGACCCAGTACTTC
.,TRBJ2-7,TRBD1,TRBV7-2,CASSTRGQGGYEQYF,TGTGCCAGCAGCACAAGGGGACAGGGAGGTTACGAGCAGTACTTC
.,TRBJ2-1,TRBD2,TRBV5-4,CASRTGTSTNEQFF,TGTGCCAGCAGGACCGGGACTAGCACTAATGAGCAGTTCTTC
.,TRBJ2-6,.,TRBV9,CAPRGAPPAGANVLTF,TGTGCCCCGCGGGGCGCTCCTCCGGCTGGGGCCAACGTCCTGACTTTC
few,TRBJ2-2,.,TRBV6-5,CASSYLDTGELFF,TGTGCCAGCAGTTACCTTGACACCGGGGAGCTGTTTTTT
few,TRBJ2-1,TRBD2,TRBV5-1,CASSFVAGGSSYNEQFF,TGCGCCAGCAGCTTTGTCGCGGGGGGTAGCTCCTACAATGAGCAGTTCTTC
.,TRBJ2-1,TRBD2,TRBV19,CASSILGTSGSFSSYNEQFF,TGTGCCAGTAGTATATTGGGGACTAGCGGGAGTTTTTCCTCCTACAATGAGCAGTTCTTC
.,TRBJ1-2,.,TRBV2,CASSQGGFGYTF,TGTGCCAGCAGCCAGGGCGGTTTTGGCTACACCTTC
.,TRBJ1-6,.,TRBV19,CASSTGLNSPLHF,TGTGCCAGTAGTACCGGACTCAATTCACCCCTCCACTTT
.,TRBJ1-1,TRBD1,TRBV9,CASSEQGEDTEAFF,TGTGCCAGCAGCGAGCAGGGGGAGGACACTGAAGCTTTCTTT
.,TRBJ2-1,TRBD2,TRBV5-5,CASRGTSGRGFDNEQFF,TGTGCCAGCAGGGGGACTAGCGGGAGGGGTTTCGATAATGAGCAGTTCTTC
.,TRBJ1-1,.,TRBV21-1,CASSRRTGPNTEAFF,TGTGCCAGCAGCCGGCGGACAGGGCCCAACACTGAAGCTTTCTTT
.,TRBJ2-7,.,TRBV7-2,CASSLRQPSEQYF,TGTGCCAGCAGCTTACGACAACCCTCCGAGCAGTACTTC
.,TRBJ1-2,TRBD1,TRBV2,CASSGPGTVGGYTF,TGTGCCAGCAGTGGTCCTGGGACAGTTGGGGGCTACACCTTC
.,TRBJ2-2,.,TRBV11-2,CASSPTSTGELFF,TGTGCCAGCAGTCCCACTAGTACCGGGGAGCTGTTTTTT
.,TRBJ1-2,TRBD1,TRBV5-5,CASSLDPGGSLGYTF,TGTGCCAGCAGCTTGGACCCAGGGGGGTCTTTGGGCTACACCTTC
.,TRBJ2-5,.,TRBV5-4,CASSPAPTVEETQYF,TGTGCCAGCAGCCCGGCCCCGACAGTAGAAGAGACCCAGTACTTC
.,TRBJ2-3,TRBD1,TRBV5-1,CASSSGQGKDTQYF,TGCGCCAGCAGCTCCGGACAGGGGAAGGATACGCAGTATTTT
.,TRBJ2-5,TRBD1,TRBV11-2,CASSRTGRETQYF,TGTGCCAGCAGCCGGACAGGCAGAGAGACCCAGTACTTC
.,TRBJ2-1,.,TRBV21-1,CASSKASLRGSSYNEQFF,TGTGCCAGCAGCAAAGCGTCCCTCCGGGGGAGCTCCTACAATGAGCAGTTCTTC
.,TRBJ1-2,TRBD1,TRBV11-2,CASSLSRDRAHGYTF,TGTGCCAGCAGCTTATCCCGGGACAGGGCTCATGGCTACACCTTC
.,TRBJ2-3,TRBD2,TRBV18,CASSPVGGSTDTQYF,TGTGCCAGCTCACCAGTCGGGGGGAGCACAGATACGCAGTATTTT
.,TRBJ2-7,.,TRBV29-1,CSVVSPDGRKEQYF,TGCAGCGTTGTCAGCCCCGATGGGAGGAAGGAGCAGTACTTC
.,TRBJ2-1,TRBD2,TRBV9,CASSVVSLGGLGEQFF,TGTGCCAGCAGCGTAGTGTCGTTGGGGGGGTTGGGTGAGCAGTTCTTC
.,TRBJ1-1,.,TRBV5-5,CASRAEGAMNTEAFF,TGTGCCAGCAGGGCAGAGGGCGCCATGAACACTGAAGCTTTCTTT